This TCR beta chain was sequenced for a study of T cell responses to AZD1222 COVID-19 vaccine. Study-wide findings and caveats: Spike as a whole was targeted by vaccine-associated CD4 TCRs, dominant at 160-218 and 743-854. Clonal diversity was possibly underestimated, and the donors were mostly white British, with more females. Repertoire collection took place solely once the T cell response had peaked. With two AZD1222 doses given, Spike-specific TCR breadth and depth both rose.

The data were produced by immunoSEQ multiplex PCR, yet TCRdb's version contains in-frame clones alone and is incomplete. This table has almost 95,000 clones, 85% appearing once. This clone was observed a handful of times. Its antigen is still unknown. Sequenced here: peripheral blood, sampled 28 days after the second AZD1222 dose. The origin of this receptor is an adult who received the AZD1222 COVID-19 vaccine.

In DNA, the CDR3 is TGTGCCAGCTCACGTCGGCAAAGGCTAAGGGAGCAGTACTTC. Translating it yields CASSRRQRLREQYF. The genes are TRBV18 and TRBJ2-7; D is ambiguous. The V gene's germline CDR1 is KGHSH and CDR2 LQKENI. The CDR3 has 14 amino acids. V was cut by 4 bases and J by 7 bases, with 17 bases left in between. The entire variable domain, with the rest obtained from reference TRBV18 and TRBJ2-7, is as follows: NAGVMQNPRHLVRRRGQEARLRCSPMKGHSHVYWYRQLPEEGLKFMVYLQKENIIDESGMPKERFSAEFPKEGPSILRIQQVVRGDSAAYFCASSRRQRLREQYFGPGTRLTVT.